The 13 T cell receptor beta chains listed next were all sequenced from one sample in a study of cytomegalovirus exposure and HLA in healthy donors. 13 Jbeta primers and 60 Vbeta primers were used for the PCR. The assay was immunoSEQ multiplex PCR, and TCRdb's table has in-frame clones only and misses some. The profile shows about 160,000 clones, around 90% of them singletons. The sample was PBMCs. The receptors here all came from a woman aged 25-40 years in good health and CMV-seronegative.

The J gene is TRBJ2-5, the V gene TRBV2; 10 nucleotides agree with TRBD1. The closer fit of TRBJ2-7 to the DNA end suggests the J call may be wrong. The V gene's germline CDR1 is SNHLY and CDR2 FYNNEI. The CDR3 is 14 residues long. The CDR3 is CASSGTGGDYEQYF. The CDR3 DNA sequence: TGTGCCAGCAGTGGGACAGGGGGGGATTACGAGCAGTACTTC.

The rearrangement uses TRBV5-4 and TRBJ1-5, with 7 positions matching TRBD1. The CDR3 has 13 residues. Looked up from germline, CDR1 is SGHNT and CDR2 is YYREEE (reference sequence). V was pared by 3 bases and J by 8 bases, with 5 bases of the junction left unmatched. The CDR3 sequence is CASSSQGREPQHF. Here the CDR3 DNA reads TGTGCCAGCAGCTCACAGGGGAGAGAGCCCCAGCATTTT.

The rearrangement joins TRBV6-5 to TRBJ2-2, with D hard to call. V shed 2 bases and J shed 5 bases, with 3 bases lying between them. This CDR3 contains 12 residues. In germline, CDR1 is MNHEY, CDR2 SVGAGI. CDR3 protein: CASSYVTGELFF. In DNA form, the CDR3 reads TGTGCCAGCAGTTACGTAACCGGGGAGCTGTTTTTT.

J is TRBJ1-2 and V is TRBV5-4; 7 nucleotides line up with TRBD1. This CDR3 has 13 amino acids. Germline CDR1 reads SGHNT; CDR2 reads YYREEE (reference sequence). V lost 0 bases and J lost 4; bases outside the gene matches: 0. CDR3 DNA: TGTGCCAGCAGCTTGGACAGGGGCTATGGCTACACCTTC. As protein: CASSLDRGYGYTF.

The rearrangement links TRBV7-2 to TRBJ2-3; 13 bases are shared with TRBD2. J gave up 6 bases and V 7 bases, and 7 bases lay outside the gene matches. CDR1 and CDR2 (germline): SGHTA, FQGNSA. The CDR3 is made up of 15 amino acids. DNA of the CDR3: TGTGCCAGCACCCGACTAGCGGGGGGAGGTGATACGCAGTATTTT. The encoded protein is CASTRLAGGGDTQYF.

The table lists this clone with a count of one. The rearrangement links TRBV28 to TRBJ2-3, with 14 bases that match TRBD2. This CDR3 region has 18 residues. J was trimmed by 6 bases and V by 4 bases; bases with no gene match: 12. Germline loops: CDR1 MDHEN, CDR2 SYDVKM. This chain's CDR3 is CASSSGPPRTSGRDTQYF. DNA for the CDR3: TGTGCCAGCAGTTCGGGCCCCCCACGGACTAGCGGGAGGGATACGCAGTATTTT.

The chain links TRBV28 to TRBJ1-5; 7 nucleotides align to TRBD1. J was trimmed by 0 bases and V by 4 bases; bases with no gene match: 6. This CDR3 spans 16 amino acids. The V gene's germline CDR1 is MDHEN and CDR2 SYDVKM. The CDR3 reads CASSSPTGDSNQPQHF. DNA of the CDR3: TGTGCCAGCAGTTCCCCAACAGGGGATAGCAATCAGCCCCAGCATTTT. Full variable domain (remainder filled in from reference TRBV28 and TRBJ1-5): DVKVTQSSRYLVKRTGEKVFLECVQDMDHENMFWYRQDPGLGLRLIYFSYDVKMKEKGDIPEGYSVSREKKERFSLILESASTNQTSMYLCASSSPTGDSNQPQHFGDGTRLSIL.

The gene calls are TRBV11-3 and TRBJ2-5, with 10 bases that match TRBD2. The CDR3 extends over 18 amino acids. Germline loops: CDR1 SGHNT, CDR2 YENEEA. Trimming took 5 bases from V and 0 from J; bases not matched to a gene: 12. The CDR3 reads CASSLGVAGGPDQETQYF. In DNA, the CDR3 is TGTGCCAGCAGCCTAGGGGTAGCGGGAGGCCCCGACCAAGAGACCCAGTACTTC.

The CDR3 nucleotides are TGTGCCAGCAGGGTAGTAGCGGGGAGAGAGTACTTC. Translation: CASRVVAGREYF. This chain links TRBV2 with TRBJ2-7; 8 nucleotides match TRBD2. The CDR3 sequence is 12 residues long. CDR1 is SNHLY, CDR2 FYNNEI, per germline. V shed 6 bases and J 11 bases; nucleotides not matched to a gene: 9.

The chain employs TRBV7-8 and TRBJ1-1; D may be TRBD1 (5 bases). The CDR3 length is 14 residues. CDR1 is SGHVS, CDR2 FQNEAQ, per germline. With 5 bases removed from V and 1 base from J, the gap between germline ends came to 11 bases. The CDR3 region has the DNA TGTGCCAGCAGCATACCCCAGGGGAACACTGAAGCTTTCTTT. Protein: CASSIPQGNTEAFF.

The rearrangement joins TRBV28 to TRBJ2-7, with TRBD2 matching 12 bases. In germline, CDR1 is MDHEN, CDR2 SYDVKM. This CDR3 is 15 amino acids long. V trimming: 4 bases; J trimming: 4 bases; junction bases outside the gene matches: 5. The CDR3 coding sequence is TGTGCCAGCAGTTCCCCGACTAGCGGGAGTTACGAGCAGTACTTC. This sequence encodes CASSSPTSGSYEQYF.

This clone was detected ten times or more. CDR3 region: CASSYSTGDTEAFF. In nucleotides, the CDR3 is TGTGCCAGCAGTTACTCGACAGGGGACACTGAAGCTTTCTTT. The chain employs TRBV6-6 and TRBJ1-1, with 8 bases that match TRBD1. This CDR3 is built from 14 residues. J lost 3 bases, V lost 0 bases, and 0 bases had no gene match. The germline V gene has CDR1 MNHNY and CDR2 SVGAGI (reference sequence).

V usage is TRBV27 and J usage is TRBJ2-5; tentative D call: TRBD1 (6 bases). The CDR3 length is 15 residues. V dropped 3 bases and J dropped 2 bases, with 13 bases sitting between them. Looked up from germline, CDR1 is MNHEY and CDR2 is SMNVEV (reference sequence). CDR3 sequence: CASSFRGSAQETQYF. The CDR3 nucleotides read TGTGCCAGCAGTTTTAGGGGGTCAGCTCAAGAGACCCAGTACTTC.